Presented here are 31 T cell receptor beta chains from one specimen sequenced in a study of identical twins. MiXCR, applied by TCRdb to the 5' RACE reads, yields one record per CDR3 protein. The sample shows more than 650,000 distinct CDR3 sequences, roughly 6% of them seen only once. The sequenced sample consisted of naive T cells sorted from blood. These receptors came from a man aged 18 to 30 in good health.

The V call is TRBV9, the J call TRBJ2-1; TRBD2 might be the D (5 bases). CDR1 and CDR2 from the germline V gene are SGDLS and YYNGEE. V was clipped by 0 bases and J by 7 bases, with 17 bases between them. The length of the CDR3 is 16 residues. CDR3 DNA sequence: TGTGCCAGCAGCGTAGCTGCGGGCGGAATTACGAATGAGCAGTTCTTC. It specifies CASSVAAGGITNEQFF.

There are many counts of this clonotype. V gene TRBV3-1 combines with J gene TRBJ2-7; TRBD2 matches at 10 bases. J lost 5 bases, V lost 5 bases, and 9 bases had no gene match. Per the germline V gene, CDR1 is LGHDT and CDR2 is YNNKEL (reference sequence). This CDR3 is 15 amino acids long. The CDR3 DNA reads as TGTGCCAGCAGCGCAACCTGGACTAGCGGTGACGAGCAGTACTTC. Its translation: CASSATWTSGDEQYF.

This clonotype was counted only a few times. The V and J genes are TRBV6-1 and TRBJ2-7; 8 bases align to TRBD2. Losses at the gene ends were 7 bases for V and 1 base for J; bases not matched to a gene: 3. The CDR3 is made up of 13 amino acids. Germline V lookup: CDR1 MNHNS, CDR2 SASEGT. The CDR3 protein is CASNERESYEQYV. As DNA, the CDR3 is TGTGCCAGCAACGAGCGGGAGTCCTACGAGCAGTACGTC.

This clonotype appeared a few times. The chain has TRBV12-3 or TRBV12-4 and TRBJ2-7, with D perhaps matching TRBD2 (5 bases). Trimming removed 2 bases at V and 7 bases at J, with 12 bases between. There are 13 residues in the CDR3. The CDR3 spells CASSLSSGDEQYF. The CDR3 DNA is TGTGCCAGCAGTTTAAGTTCCGGGGATGAGCAGTACTTC.

The genes are TRBV30 and TRBJ2-7; a possible D gene is TRBD1 (6 bases). Trimming left V 2 bases short and J 4 bases short, with 12 bases between. CDR3 length: 13 amino acids. CDR1 is GTSNPN, CDR2 SVGIG, per germline (reference sequence). The DNA of the CDR3 is TGTGCCTGGAGTCGAGACAGGCAATACGAGCAGTACGTC. Amino acid sequence: CAWSRDRQYEQYV.

The chain joins TRBV5-6 to TRBJ2-2, with a tentative D call TRBD1 (5 bases). The CDR3 contains 16 residues. Trimming removed 4 bases at V and 3 bases at J, with 16 bases between. Germline-derived CDR1 and CDR2 are SGHDT and YYEEEE. CDR3 region: CASSRGRVLHTGELFF. The CDR3 DNA follows: TGTGCCAGCAGCAGGGGCCGGGTTTTACACACCGGGGAGCTGTTTTTT.

This clonotype was seen a handful of times. V gene TRBV20-1 combines with J gene TRBJ2-3; D unclear. Trimming took 0 bases from V and 2 from J, leaving 12 bases between them. The CDR3 sequence is 15 residues long. Germline V gene sequence: CDR1 DFQATT, CDR2 SNEGSKA (reference sequence). Here the CDR3 reads CSARDGITSTDTQYF. DNA for the CDR3: TGCAGTGCTAGAGATGGGATTACATCCACAGATACGCAGTATTTT.

This clonotype was seen only a few times. This chain uses TRBV7-2 with TRBJ2-6, with a tentative D call TRBD1 (6 bases). CDR1 is SGHTA and CDR2 is FQGNSA in the germline V gene. The CDR3 is 13 residues long. The germline V and J ends were trimmed by 7 bases and 10 bases, with 14 bases remaining between them. CDR3 nucleotide sequence: TGTGCCAGCAAACCAGGGGCCGGGAACGTCCTGACTTTC. Protein sequence: CASKPGAGNVLTF. The full variable domain, rest sourced from reference TRBV7-2 and TRBJ2-6, is GAGVSQSPSNKVTEKGKDVELRCDPISGHTALYWYRQSLGQGLEFLIYFQGNSAPDKSGLPSDRFSAERTGGSVSTLTIQRTQQEDSAVYLCASKPGAGNVLTFGAGSRLTVL.

In this sample, this clonotype turned up once. A much larger clone lies a single base off, so this may be a read error. Since the CDR3 does not end with the conserved phenylalanine or tryptophan, this likely comes from a read error. This chain links TRBV12-3 or TRBV12-4 with TRBJ2-1; TRBD2 agrees at 7 bases. Trimming removed 6 bases from V and 7 bases from J; junction bases left unmatched: 18. This CDR3 is built from 17 residues. CDR3 DNA: TGTGCCAGCAGACGGGGGGAGGCTGGCAATGCTCGGAATGAGCAGTTCTGC. It codes for CASRRGEAGNARNEQFC.

This clonotype was detected a few times. V and J are TRBV6-1 and TRBJ2-5, with TRBD2 matching 12 bases. Looked up from germline, CDR1 is MNHNS and CDR2 is SASEGT. After removal of 3 bases from V and 5 bases from J, the junction contained 1 base not matched to a gene. This CDR3 has 14 amino acids. The CDR3 bases are TGTGCCAGCAGTGACACTAGCGGGAGGGAGACCCAGTACTTC. Protein sequence: CASSDTSGRETQYF.

In this sample, this clonotype turned up many times. Relative to the germline gene, one junction end is altered; a read error may explain this. This chain uses TRBV12-3 or TRBV12-4 with TRBJ2-3, with TRBD1 matching 10 bases. CDR3 length: 12 amino acids. The CDR3 here is CASSLGTGVLDF. CDR3 nucleotide sequence: TGTGCCAGCAGTTTGGGGACAGGGGTTTTAGATTTT.

This clonotype has at least ten counts. The chain links TRBV5-1 to TRBJ2-5; 9 bases fit TRBD2. Unmatched junction bases numbered 7, after V lost 0 bases and J lost 4 bases. The CDR3 consists of 16 residues. Germline assignment: CDR1 SGHRS and CDR2 YFSETQ. DNA of the CDR3: TGCGCCAGCAGCTTGGTTGCGGGAGGGCCCAGAGAGACCCAGTACTTC. It yields the protein CASSLVAGGPRETQYF. The full variable domain, completed using reference TRBV5-1 and TRBJ2-5, is KAGVTQTPRYLIKTRGQQVTLSCSPISGHRSVSWYQQTPGQGLQFLFEYFSETQRNKGNFPGRFSGRQFSNSRSEMNVSTLELGDSALYLCASSLVAGGPRETQYFGPGTRLLVL.

This clonotype was seen a few times. The chain uses TRBV5-5 and TRBJ2-1; 7 bases fit TRBD1. V shed 3 bases and J 2 bases; nucleotides not matched to a gene: 2. From germline, CDR1 is SGHKS and CDR2 YYEKEE (reference sequence). This CDR3 spans 14 amino acids. The DNA of the CDR3 is TGTGCCAGCAGCTGGGACAGTACCTACAATGAGCAGTTCTTC. Protein: CASSWDSTYNEQFF.

This clonotype was observed at least ten times. The V call is TRBV11-2, the J call TRBJ2-3; D may be TRBD1 (5 bases). This CDR3 contains 16 residues. Looked up from germline, CDR1 is SGHAT and CDR2 is FQNNGV. V dropped 0 bases and J dropped 6 bases, with 16 bases sitting between them. Here the CDR3 DNA reads TGTGCCAGCAGCTTAGATCGGGCAGGGTTATCTGATACGCAGTATTTT. Translated: CASSLDRAGLSDTQYF.

Only a few counts were recorded for this clonotype. This sequence joins TRBV7-2 and TRBJ2-5; TRBD2 might be the D (5 bases). Looked up from germline, CDR1 is SGHTA and CDR2 is FQGNSA. With 2 bases removed from V and 5 bases from J, the gap between germline ends came to 12 bases. This CDR3 contains 14 residues. CDR3 sequence: CASSLYSGGETQYF. The CDR3 coding sequence is TGTGCCAGCAGCTTATACAGCGGCGGTGAGACCCAGTACTTC. The full variable domain, with the rest looked up from reference TRBV7-2 and TRBJ2-5, is GAGVSQSPSNKVTEKGKDVELRCDPISGHTALYWYRQSLGQGLEFLIYFQGNSAPDKSGLPSDRFSAERTGGSVSTLTIQRTQQEDSAVYLCASSLYSGGETQYFGPGTRLLVL.

This clonotype was counted ten times or more. The V call is TRBV6-5, the J call TRBJ1-6; D unclear. Per the germline V gene, CDR1 is MNHEY and CDR2 is SVGAGI. The CDR3 is 15 residues long. V dropped 3 bases and J dropped 2 bases, with 8 bases sitting between them. In DNA form, the CDR3 reads TGTGCCAGCAGTTATGGACTGCCCTATAATTCACCCCTCCACTTT. Its translation: CASSYGLPYNSPLHF.

Ten or more counts support this clonotype. The gene calls are TRBV29-1 and TRBJ2-7, with D tentatively TRBD1 (5 bases). The germline V and J ends were trimmed by 8 bases and 0 bases, with 11 bases remaining between them. CDR1 and CDR2 from the germline V gene are SQVTM and ANQGSEA. The CDR3 spans 12 residues. The CDR3 loop is CSIKDNSYEQYV. DNA for the CDR3: TGCAGCATCAAGGACAACTCCTACGAGCAGTACGTC.

Of note for this clonotype: A clone one base away is much larger, so this may be a read error. The chain employs TRBV5-1 and TRBJ2-3; the D is unclear. The CDR3 is made up of 14 amino acids. V was pared by 2 bases and J by 2 bases, with 9 bases between. Germline V gene sequence: CDR1 SGHRS, CDR2 YFSETQ. Written as DNA, the CDR3 is TGCGCCAGCAGCTTTAACAAGGACACAGATACGCAGTATTTT. Translating it yields CASSFNKDTDTQYF.

This clonotype occurred a few times. The chain joins TRBV20-1 to TRBJ2-7; weak D call: TRBD1 (5 bases). Between the trimmed V and J ends, which lost 3 bases and 4 bases, there was a span of 13 bases. The CDR3 contains 13 residues. Per germline, CDR1 DFQATT and CDR2 SNEGSKA (reference sequence). CDR3 sequence (DNA): TGCAGTGCTAGTTACCAGGGCCTGTACGAGCAGTACTTC. This translates into CSASYQGLYEQYF.

The chain combines TRBV5-1 with TRBJ2-5; 9 bases agree with TRBD1. The germline V gene encodes CDR1 SGHRS and CDR2 YFSETQ. The CDR3 contains 15 residues. With 4 bases clipped from V and 9 bases from J, the junction kept 13 bases outside the gene matches. The CDR3 protein is CASSPDRGRLGAQYF. CDR3 sequence (DNA): TGCGCCAGCAGCCCGGACAGGGGCCGCCTCGGAGCCCAGTACTTC.

The chain is built from TRBV5-1 and TRBJ2-1, with 11 bases fitting TRBD1. Germline loops: CDR1 SGHRS, CDR2 YFSETQ. Losses at the gene ends were 4 bases for V and 7 bases for J; bases not matched to a gene: 7. The CDR3 has 15 amino acids. The CDR3 protein is CASSTGQGAGNEQFF. Written as DNA, the CDR3 is TGCGCCAGCAGCACCGGACAGGGGGCGGGAAATGAGCAGTTCTTC.

This clonotype came up many times. The genes are TRBV15 and TRBJ2-7; TRBD1 matches 9 bases. There are 18 residues in the CDR3. V lost 0 bases, J lost 2 bases, and 11 bases stayed unmatched. Germline CDR1 and CDR2: LNHNV and YYDKDF (reference sequence). The DNA of the CDR3 is TGTGCCACCAGCAGAGATCTACTTGACTACAGGGGGCCCTACGAGCAGTACTTC. Translated: CATSRDLLDYRGPYEQYF. The full variable domain, rest sourced from reference TRBV15 and TRBJ2-7, is DAMVIQNPRYQVTQFGKPVTLSCSQTLNHNVMYWYQQKSSQAPKLLFHYYDKDFNNEADTPDNFQSRRPNTSFCFLDIRSPGLGDTAMYLCATSRDLLDYRGPYEQYFGPGTRLTVT.

The sample holds many counts of this clonotype. The rearrangement joins TRBV12-3 or TRBV12-4 to TRBJ2-1, with 7 bases identical to TRBD2. V dropped 7 bases and J dropped 7; count of bases not matched to a gene: 4. This CDR3 contains 12 residues. CDR3 sequence reads: CASNHGRNEQFF. DNA of the CDR3: TGTGCCAGCAATCACGGGAGGAATGAGCAGTTCTTC.

This clonotype was seen at least ten times. This chain links TRBV6-1 with TRBJ1-2; the D gene is possibly TRBD1 (5 bases). The CDR3 spans 15 residues. V was shortened by 2 bases and J by 6 bases, with 16 bases between the two germline ends. The germline gives CDR1 MNHNS, CDR2 SASEGT. The CDR3 is CASSEKEGRADGYTF. CDR3 nucleotide sequence: TGTGCCAGCAGTGAAAAGGAGGGGCGCGCGGATGGCTACACCTTC.

The table lists this clonotype with many counts. The chain has TRBV11-3 and TRBJ2-1; no definite D call. V shed 5 bases and J shed 5 bases, with 13 bases lying between them. This CDR3 spans 14 amino acids. Germline lookup yields CDR1 SGHNT and CDR2 YENEEA. Written as DNA, the CDR3 is TGTGCCAGCAGCCGGGTTTTCAGCGACAATGAGCAGTTCTTC. Protein: CASSRVFSDNEQFF.

There are a few counts of this clonotype. The chain uses TRBV11-2 and TRBJ2-1; the D is unclear. V was trimmed by 2 bases and J by 2 bases, leaving 7 bases between them. In germline, CDR1 is SGHAT, CDR2 FQNNGV. This CDR3 has 14 amino acids. The CDR3 spells CASSLPSPYNEQFF. CDR3 nucleotides: TGTGCCAGCAGCTTACCATCCCCCTACAATGAGCAGTTCTTC.

This clonotype was observed many times. The V and J genes are TRBV6-1 and TRBJ2-3; 9 positions match TRBD2. V shed 5 bases, J shed 0 bases, and the junction held 3 bases outside the gene matches. CDR1 MNHNS and CDR2 SASEGT come from the germline V gene. CDR3 length: 15 residues. CDR3: CASSPSGDSTDTQYF. CDR3 bases: TGTGCCAGCAGTCCTAGCGGGGATAGCACAGATACGCAGTATTTT.

This clonotype was counted a single time. J is TRBJ2-7 and V is TRBV4-3; the D gene is possibly TRBD2 (6 bases). Trimming took off 0 bases at V and 3 bases at J, with 12 bases between the two ends. Germline CDR1 and CDR2: LGHNA and YSLEER. The CDR3 loop spans 15 amino acids. DNA for the CDR3: TGCGCCAGCAGCCAAGATAAGGACTACAACTACGAGCAGTACTTC. Translated: CASSQDKDYNYEQYF.

V and J are TRBV7-9 and TRBJ2-2; D is perhaps TRBD2 (5 bases). CDR1 is SEHNR and CDR2 is FQNEAQ in the germline V gene (reference sequence). Trimming shortened V by 3 bases and J by 5 bases, and 13 bases separated the two germline ends. There are 15 residues in the CDR3. The CDR3 DNA sequence: TGTGCCAGCAGCTTCTCGGGGAATATAACCGGGGAGCTGTTTTTT. Residues: CASSFSGNITGELFF.

This clonotype showed up just a few times. This chain uses TRBV29-1 with TRBJ2-7, with 9 positions matching TRBD1. Per germline, CDR1 SQVTM and CDR2 ANQGSEA. The CDR3 covers 14 residues. Unmatched junction bases numbered 8, after V lost 6 bases and J lost 2 bases. CDR3 DNA: TGCAGCGTCGCAGGGGGACAGGGTACCTACGAGCAGTACTTC. Its translation is CSVAGGQGTYEQYF.

This clonotype has ten or more counts. The rearrangement links TRBV11-2 to TRBJ2-1; 9 bases line up with TRBD1. CDR1 is SGHAT and CDR2 is FQNNGV in the germline V gene. The CDR3 spans 14 residues. After removal of 2 bases from V and 7 bases from J, the junction contained 3 bases not matched to a gene. In DNA, the CDR3 is TGTGCCAGCAGCTTAAACAGGGGGCGGAATGAGCAGTTCTTC. It translates to CASSLNRGRNEQFF. Looking up the rest from reference TRBV11-2 and TRBJ2-1 gives the full variable domain: EAGVAQSPRYKIIEKRQSVAFWCNPISGHATLYWYQQILGQGPKLLIQFQNNGVVDDSQLPKDRFSAERLKGVDSTLKIQPAKLEDSAVYLCASSLNRGRNEQFFGPGTRLTVL.